Described below is a single TCR beta chain sequence and its context. This CDR3 region has 14 residues. The data originate from a study of blood T cell repertoires in COVID-19. Only in-frame clones appear in the TCRdb table, and some are missing; sequencing was by immunoSEQ multiplex PCR. The table records roughly 120,000 clones, around 85% of them present only once. Specimen: peripheral blood. The TCR sequence derives from a human donor in a cohort sampled during active COVID-19. The chain uses TRBV21-1 and TRBJ2-7; the DNA was not used to check the table's D call, TRBD2. TRBV21-1 is noted as a pseudogene. Here the CDR3 DNA reads TGTGCCAGCAGCCTACTCCCGGGCTCCTACGAGCAGTACTTC. Translated: CASSLLPGSYEQYF.